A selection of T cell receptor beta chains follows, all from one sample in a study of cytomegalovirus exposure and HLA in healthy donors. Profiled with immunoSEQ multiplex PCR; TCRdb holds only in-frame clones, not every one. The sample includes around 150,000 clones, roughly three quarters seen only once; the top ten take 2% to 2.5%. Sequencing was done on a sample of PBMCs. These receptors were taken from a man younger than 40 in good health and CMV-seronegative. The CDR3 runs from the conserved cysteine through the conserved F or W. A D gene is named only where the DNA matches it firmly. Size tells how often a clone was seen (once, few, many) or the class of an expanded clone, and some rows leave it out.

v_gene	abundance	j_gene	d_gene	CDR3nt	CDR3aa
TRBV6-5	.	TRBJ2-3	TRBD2	TGTGCCAGCAGTTACACACTAGCGGGCGGCACAGATACGCAGTATTTT	CASSYTLAGGTDTQYF
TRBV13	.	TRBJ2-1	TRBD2	TGTGCCAGCAGCTCCTCAGGAAGCGGGAGTATCTCCTACAATGAGCAGTTCTTC	CASSSSGSGSISYNEQFF
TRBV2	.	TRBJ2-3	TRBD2	TGTGCCAGCAGTCGGTCTAGCGGCCAAAGCACAGATACGCAGTATTTT	CASSRSSGQSTDTQYF
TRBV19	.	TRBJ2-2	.	TGTGCCAGTAGTAGCGGGCCGAACACCGGGGAGCTGTTTTTT	CASSSGPNTGELFF
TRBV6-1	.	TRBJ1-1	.	TGTGCCAGCAGTGCAACCTTACAGGTTGAAGCTTTCTTT	CASSATLQVEAFF
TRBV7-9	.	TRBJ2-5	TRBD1	TGTGCCAGCAGCTTATCCCCGACAGGGAGAGAGACCCAGTACTTC	CASSLSPTGRETQYF
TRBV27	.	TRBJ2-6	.	TGTGCCAGCAGTACTCAACAGGGAATTCCGCGCGGGGCCAACGTCCTGACTTTC	CASSTQQGIPRGANVLTF
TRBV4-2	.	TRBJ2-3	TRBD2	TGTGCCAGCAGCCAAGCAGCGGGAGGGTTGTTAGATACGCAGTATTTT	CASSQAAGGLLDTQYF
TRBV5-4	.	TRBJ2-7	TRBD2	TGTGCCAGCAGCTTGGGGGGACTAGCGGGGACCTACGAGCAGTACTTC	CASSLGGLAGTYEQYF
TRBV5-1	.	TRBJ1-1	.	TGCGCCAGCAGCTTGAATACGCGCTTCGGGGGAGCCACTGAAGCTTTCTTT	CASSLNTRFGGATEAFF
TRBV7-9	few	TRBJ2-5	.	TGTGCCAGCAGCTTCCCCAGGCGCGATTCCCAAGAGACCCAGTACTTC	CASSFPRRDSQETQYF
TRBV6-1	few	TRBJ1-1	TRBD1	TGTGCCAGCAGTGTTCTGACAGGGGCCGGGACTGAAGCTTTCTTT	CASSVLTGAGTEAFF
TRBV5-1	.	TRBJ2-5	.	TGCGCCAGCAGCTTGGCGGGGGGCATGCAAGAGACCCAGTACTTC	CASSLAGGMQETQYF
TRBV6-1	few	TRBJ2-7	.	TGTGCCAGCAGCCCCGCGGTAGGGGAACCCTACGAGCAGTACTTC	CASSPAVGEPYEQYF
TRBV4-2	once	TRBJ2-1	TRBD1	TGTGCCAGCAGCCAAAACACAGGGGGACTTACTCGGGGACTTTACAATGAGCAGTTCTTC	CASSQNTGGLTRGLYNEQFF
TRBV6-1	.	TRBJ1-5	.	TGTGCCAGCAGTGATCCAGGCCAGCCCCAGCATTTT	CASSDPGQPQHF
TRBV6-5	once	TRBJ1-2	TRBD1	TGTGCCAGCAGTGAAGCTAGGGGGCAGGGCTACACCTTC	CASSEARGQGYTF
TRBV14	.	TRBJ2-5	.	TGTGCCAGCAGCCAAGAGTGGAGCCAAGAGACCCAGTACTTC	CASSQEWSQETQYF
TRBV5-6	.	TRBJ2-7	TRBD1	TGTGCCACTTCGACAGGGGGCTACGAGCAGTACTTC	CATSTGGYEQYF
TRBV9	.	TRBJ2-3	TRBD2	TGTGCCAGCAGCGAAGGGTCAGCGGGAGCAAGCACAGATACGCAGTATTTT	CASSEGSAGASTDTQYF
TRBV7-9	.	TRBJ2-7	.	TGTGCCAGCAGCTTAAGGAGCTACGAGCAGTACTTC	CASSLRSYEQYF
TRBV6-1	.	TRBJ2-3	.	TGTGCCACTTCCGGAGAAATCACAGATACGCAGTATTTT	CATSGEITDTQYF
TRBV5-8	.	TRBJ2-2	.	TGTGCCAGCAGCAGAGACAGCACCGGGGAGCTGTTTTTT	CASSRDSTGELFF
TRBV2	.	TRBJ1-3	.	TGTGCCAGCAGTCTGACAGCAACCCGCTCTGGAAACACCATATATTTT	CASSLTATRSGNTIYF
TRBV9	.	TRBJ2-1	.	TGTGCCAGCAGCACTAGGTCGAATGAGCAGTTCTTC	CASSTRSNEQFF
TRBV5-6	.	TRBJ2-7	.	TGTGCCAGCAGCTTGTTTTATTCCTACGAGCAGTACTTC	CASSLFYSYEQYF
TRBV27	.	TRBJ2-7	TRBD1	TGTGCCAGCAGTCTAACCCAAGGACAGGCCAAGCAGTACTTC	CASSLTQGQAKQYF
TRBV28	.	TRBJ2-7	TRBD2	TGTGCCAGCAGAATGGGAGGGTCCGAGCAGTACTTC	CASRMGGSEQYF
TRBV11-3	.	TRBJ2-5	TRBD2	TGTGCCAGCAGCTTAGGGACTAGCGGGTGGGAGACCCAGTACTTC	CASSLGTSGWETQYF
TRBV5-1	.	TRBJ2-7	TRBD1	TGCGCCAGTGAACCCGGGACAGCTTCCTACGAGCAGTACTTC	CASEPGTASYEQYF
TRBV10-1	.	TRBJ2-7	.	TGCGCCAGCAGGAGAACAGAATCCTACGAGCAGTACTTC	CASRRTESYEQYF
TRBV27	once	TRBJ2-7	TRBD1	TGTGCCAGCAGGTTCGGGACAGGGCCAGGCGAGCAGTACTTC	CASRFGTGPGEQYF
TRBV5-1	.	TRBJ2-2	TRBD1	TGCGCCAGCATCTTGGACAGGGTGGACACCGGGGAGCTGTTTTTT	CASILDRVDTGELFF
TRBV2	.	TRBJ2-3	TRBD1	TGTGCCAGCAGTTTAACAGGGGACACTAGCACAGATACGCAGTATTTT	CASSLTGDTSTDTQYF
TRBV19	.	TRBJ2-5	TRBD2	TGTGCCAGTAGTATAGATATGACTAGCGGGAGGGTAAGACAAGAGACCCAGTACTTC	CASSIDMTSGRVRQETQYF
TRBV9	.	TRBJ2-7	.	TGTGCCAGCAGCGTAGAAGTCACTACGGATGACGAGCAGTACTTC	CASSVEVTTDDEQYF
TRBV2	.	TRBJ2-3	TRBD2	TGTGCCAGCACTTTACTAGCGGGAGGTTCCGATACGCAGTATTTT	CASTLLAGGSDTQYF
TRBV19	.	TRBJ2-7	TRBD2	TGTGCCAGTAGTACCCAGGGACTAGCGCGCGAGCAGTACTTC	CASSTQGLAREQYF
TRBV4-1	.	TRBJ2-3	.	TGCGCCAGCAGCCAGGGCGTCGATCCCCAAGGTAGCACAGATACGCAGTATTTT	CASSQGVDPQGSTDTQYF
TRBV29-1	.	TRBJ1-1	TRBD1	TGCAGCGTAGAGGGACAGGGGGCATCGAGAGCTTTCTTT	CSVEGQGASRAFF
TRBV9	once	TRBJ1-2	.	TGTGCCAGCAGCGTAGACAGGGAATATGGCTACACCTTC	CASSVDREYGYTF
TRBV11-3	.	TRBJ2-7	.	TGTGCCCGATTAAGGTGGGCAGAACCCTACGAGCAGTACTTC	CARLRWAEPYEQYF
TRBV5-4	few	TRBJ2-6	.	TGTGCCAGCAGCTTGATCGGACACCTCTCTGGGGCCAACGTCCTGACTTTC	CASSLIGHLSGANVLTF
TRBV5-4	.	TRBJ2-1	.	TGTGCCAGCAGCTCTGGGCTCGTTAAGGGGAATGAGCAGTTCTTC	CASSSGLVKGNEQFF
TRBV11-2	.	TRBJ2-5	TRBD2	TGTGCCAGCAGCTTATACCCCAAGGGACTAGCGTTGGAGACCCAGTACTTC	CASSLYPKGLALETQYF
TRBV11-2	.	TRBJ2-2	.	TGTGCCAGCAGCTTGTTTTTAGTATCCGGGGAGCTGTTTTTT	CASSLFLVSGELFF
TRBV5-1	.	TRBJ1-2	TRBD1	TGCGCCAGCAGCTTGAAAGGGACAGGGAGTGGCTACACCTTC	CASSLKGTGSGYTF
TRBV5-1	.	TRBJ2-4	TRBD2	TGCGCCAGCAGCTTGGGGACTAGCGGGAGTGACATTCAGTACTTC	CASSLGTSGSDIQYF
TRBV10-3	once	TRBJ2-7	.	TGTGCCATCAGTGGAGGAGGGTACGAGCAGTACTTC	CAISGGGYEQYF
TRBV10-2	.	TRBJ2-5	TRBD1	TGCGCCAGCACTGGAAGGGACAGCGCGATCCCCCTGAAACAAGAGACCCAGTACTTC	CASTGRDSAIPLKQETQYF
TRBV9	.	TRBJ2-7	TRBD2	TGTGCCAGCAGCGTTGAAGCGGGAGCGGTGGAGCAGTACTTC	CASSVEAGAVEQYF